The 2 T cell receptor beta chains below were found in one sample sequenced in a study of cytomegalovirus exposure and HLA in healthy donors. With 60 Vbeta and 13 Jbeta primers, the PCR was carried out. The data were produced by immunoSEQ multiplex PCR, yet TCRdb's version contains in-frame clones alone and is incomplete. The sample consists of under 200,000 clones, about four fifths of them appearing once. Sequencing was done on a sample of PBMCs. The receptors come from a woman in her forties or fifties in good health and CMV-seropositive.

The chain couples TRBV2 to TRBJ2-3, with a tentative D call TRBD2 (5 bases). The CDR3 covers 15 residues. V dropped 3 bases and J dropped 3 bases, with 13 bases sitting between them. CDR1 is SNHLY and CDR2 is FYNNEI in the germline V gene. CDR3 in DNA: TGTGCCAGCAGTGAGCGGGCAGTTGGGACAGATACGCAGTATTTT. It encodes CASSERAVGTDTQYF.

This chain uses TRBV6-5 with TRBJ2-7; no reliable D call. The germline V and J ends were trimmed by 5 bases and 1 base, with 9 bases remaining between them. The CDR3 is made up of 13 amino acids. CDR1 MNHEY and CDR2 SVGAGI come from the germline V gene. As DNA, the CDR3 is TGTGCCAGCAGTCCCTACGCTTCCTACGAGCAGTACTTC. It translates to CASSPYASYEQYF.